Below, 14 T cell receptor beta chains from the same sample are listed, as sequenced in a study of T cells after yellow fever vaccination. TCRdb itself ran the 5' RACE reads through MiXCR, one entry per CDR3 protein. The sample records around 250,000 distinct CDR3 sequences, around 4.9% being singletons. The sample was CD4+ T cells sorted from PBMCs, taken on the day of the yellow fever booster vaccination. The receptor source for this set is a man aged 18-30 years who received the YFV17D yellow fever vaccine.

The chain carries TRBV18 and TRBJ1-2; D gene uncertain. This CDR3 is built from 14 residues. CDR1 KGHSH and CDR2 LQKENI come from the germline V gene. The V and J ends lost 0 bases and 3 bases respectively, with 8 bases between them. In DNA, the CDR3 is TGTGCCAGCTCACCACCGAGCGTGGACTATGGCTACACCTTC. Protein product: CASSPPSVDYGYTF.

This clonotype has more than one count but fewer than ten. The chain recombines TRBV7-2 with TRBJ2-1; weak D call: TRBD2 (5 bases). In germline, CDR1 is SGHTA, CDR2 FQGNSA. The CDR3 spans 13 residues. The V gene lost 5 bases and the J gene lost 10 bases, with 15 bases spanning the gap. The CDR3, as DNA: TGTGCCAGCAGCCTGAGGGTGGGAGACGAGCAGTTCTTC. The encoded protein is CASSLRVGDEQFF.

This clonotype was seen only a few times. V usage is TRBV20-1 and J usage is TRBJ2-3, with D perhaps TRBD1 (5 bases). The CDR3 is made up of 15 amino acids. V was shortened by 8 bases and J by 4 bases, with 22 bases between the two germline ends. Looked up from germline, CDR1 is DFQATT and CDR2 is SNEGSKA (reference sequence). CDR3 DNA: TGCAGTCAATCACAAGCGTCCAGGGCCCCAGATACGCAGTATTTT. It encodes CSQSQASRAPDTQYF.

This clonotype occurred a few times. DNA for the CDR3: TGTGCCAGCAGCTCCCGGTACGCCAAAAACATTCAGTACTTC. It translates to CASSSRYAKNIQYF. This chain joins TRBV9 and TRBJ2-4; no firm D call. The CDR3 is 14 residues long. Germline V gene sequence: CDR1 SGDLS, CDR2 YYNGEE. Trimming removed 4 bases at V and 1 base at J, with 9 bases between.

This clonotype was seen more than once but under ten times. The CDR3 DNA sequence: TGTGCCAGCAGAGACCGGGACAGGGGCTACAATGAGCAGTTCTTC. Translated: CASRDRDRGYNEQFF. The gene calls are TRBV5-8 and TRBJ2-1; the match to TRBD1 covers 10 bases. J gave up 3 bases and V 5 bases, and 5 bases lay outside the gene matches. Germline lookup yields CDR1 SGHTS and CDR2 YDEGEE. This CDR3 has 15 amino acids.

The J gene is TRBJ1-1, the V gene TRBV5-6; D is undetermined. Germline V gene lookup returns CDR1 SGHDT and CDR2 YYEEEE. V was pared by 4 bases and J by 2 bases, with 18 bases between. There are 16 residues in the CDR3. The CDR3 coding sequence is TGTGCCAGCAGCCGGAGGGAGGGCCGTACAAACACTGAAGCTTTCTTT. Protein sequence: CASSRREGRTNTEAFF.

This clonotype was counted between two and nine times. This chain joins TRBV24-1 and TRBJ1-5, with D possibly TRBD1 on 5 matching bases. Between the trimmed V and J ends, which lost 4 bases and 7 bases, there was a span of 10 bases. The CDR3 sequence is 13 residues long. Germline CDR1 and CDR2: KGHDR and SFDVKD. DNA of the CDR3: TGTGCCACCAGTGAGGGGGGAGGACAGCCCCAGCATTTT. Translating gives CATSEGGGQPQHF.

This clonotype was seen only a few times. V is TRBV20-1 and J is TRBJ2-5; D ambiguous. Germline assignment: CDR1 DFQATT and CDR2 SNEGSKA (reference sequence). The CDR3 totals 14 residues. CDR3 loop: CSAAELLASETQYF. CDR3 DNA: TGCAGCGCGGCGGAACTACTGGCGTCAGAGACCCAGTACTTC.

CDR3 DNA sequence: TGTGCCAGCTCCCCTCAGGGCGCAGGGGGAAGGACCCAGTACTTC. Amino acid sequence: CASSPQGAGGRTQYF. The V and J genes are TRBV7-2 and TRBJ2-5; TRBD1 agrees at 7 bases. Germline V gene sequence: CDR1 SGHTA, CDR2 FQGNSA. The CDR3 has 15 amino acids. Trimming at V came to 8 bases and at J to 7 bases, leaving 16 bases not matched to a gene.

This clonotype was observed a few times. J is TRBJ1-5 and V is TRBV6-2 or TRBV6-3, with D tentatively TRBD1 (6 bases). The germline V and J ends were trimmed by 5 bases and 7 bases, with 21 bases remaining between them. Germline V gene lookup returns CDR1 MNHEY and CDR2 SVGEGT. The length of the CDR3 is 16 residues. The CDR3 sequence: CASSQQGTSRWQPQHF. CDR3 sequence (DNA): TGTGCCAGCAGTCAACAGGGCACTTCGCGATGGCAGCCCCAGCATTTT.

This sequence joins TRBV5-1 and TRBJ1-1; unclear D gene. There are 13 residues in the CDR3. The V and J ends lost 2 bases and 1 base respectively, with 6 bases between them. Germline loops: CDR1 SGHRS, CDR2 YFSETQ. Here the CDR3 reads CASSFLQNTEAFF. CDR3 in DNA: TGCGCCAGCAGCTTCTTACAGAACACTGAAGCTTTCTTT. Combining the CDR3 with reference TRBV5-1 and TRBJ1-1 gives the whole variable domain KAGVTQTPRYLIKTRGQQVTLSCSPISGHRSVSWYQQTPGQGLQFLFEYFSETQRNKGNFPGRFSGRQFSNSRSEMNVSTLELGDSALYLCASSFLQNTEAFFGQGTRLTVV.

This clonotype was detected a few times. V usage is TRBV12-3 or TRBV12-4 and J usage is TRBJ1-1; D is possibly TRBD1 (5 bases). The germline V and J ends were trimmed by 6 bases and 5 bases, with 16 bases remaining between them. The CDR3 is 14 amino acids. DNA for the CDR3: TGTGCCAGCAGACCAGGGTATTTGCGAACTGAAGCTTTCTTT. This gives the protein CASRPGYLRTEAFF.

This clonotype occurred a few times. This rearrangement joins TRBV18 to TRBJ2-3, with D possibly being TRBD2 (6 bases). The CDR3 has 14 amino acids. V lost 3 bases and J lost 4, with 11 bases in between. Germline V gene lookup returns CDR1 KGHSH and CDR2 LQKENI. DNA of the CDR3: TGTGCCAGCTCACCGGGGCCGGGGGCAGATACGCAGTATTTT. Residues: CASSPGPGADTQYF.

This clonotype was observed many times. This sequence joins TRBV18 and TRBJ1-2, with D unclear. This CDR3 is 11 amino acids long. CDR1 is KGHSH, CDR2 LQKENI, per germline. Trimming cost V 2 bases and J 7 bases, with 5 bases left between them. The DNA for the CDR3 is TGTGCCAGCTCACCAGGTTTTGGCTACACCTTC. Its protein is CASSPGFGYTF.